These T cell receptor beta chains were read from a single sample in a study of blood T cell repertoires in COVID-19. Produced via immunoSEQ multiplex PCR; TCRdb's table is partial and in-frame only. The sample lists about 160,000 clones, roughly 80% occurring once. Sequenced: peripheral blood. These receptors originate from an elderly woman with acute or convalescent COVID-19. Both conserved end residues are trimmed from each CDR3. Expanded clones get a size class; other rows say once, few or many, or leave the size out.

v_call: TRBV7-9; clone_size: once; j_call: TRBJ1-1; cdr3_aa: ASSRGGAMNTEAF
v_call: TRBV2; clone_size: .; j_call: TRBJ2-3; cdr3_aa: ASRSGGITDTQY
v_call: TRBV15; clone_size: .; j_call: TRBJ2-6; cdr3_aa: ATSRDQGSGANVLT
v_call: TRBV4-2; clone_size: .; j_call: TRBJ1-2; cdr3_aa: ASSQGQGTSLGAGYT
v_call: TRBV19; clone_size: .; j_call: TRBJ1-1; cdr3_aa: ASSIAPGGTEAF
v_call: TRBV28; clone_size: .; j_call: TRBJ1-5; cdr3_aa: ASSSYRALGQPQH
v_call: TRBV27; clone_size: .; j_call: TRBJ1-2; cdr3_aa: ASSRTGPDGYT
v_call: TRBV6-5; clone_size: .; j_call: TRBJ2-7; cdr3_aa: ASTPQQGPAYEQY
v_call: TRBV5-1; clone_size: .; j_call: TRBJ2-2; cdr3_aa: ASSLSGRGELF
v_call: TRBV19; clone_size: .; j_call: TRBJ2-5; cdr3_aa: ASSELAGGPVY
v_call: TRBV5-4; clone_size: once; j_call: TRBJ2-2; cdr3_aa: ASSSGLNTGELF
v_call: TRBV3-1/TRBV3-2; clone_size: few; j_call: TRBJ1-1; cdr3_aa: ASSLQSGYSTEAF
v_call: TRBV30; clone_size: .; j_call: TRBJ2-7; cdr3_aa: AWSVIAGGDFSYEQY
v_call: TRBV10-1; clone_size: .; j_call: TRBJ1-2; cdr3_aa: ASSAEGPGEGYT
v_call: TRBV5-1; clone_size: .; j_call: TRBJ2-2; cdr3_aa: ASSSPRAGQGIRTGELF
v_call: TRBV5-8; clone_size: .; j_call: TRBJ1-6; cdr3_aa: ASSLAADQGHYNSPLH
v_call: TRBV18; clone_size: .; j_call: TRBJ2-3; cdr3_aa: ASSPRRGGTDTQY
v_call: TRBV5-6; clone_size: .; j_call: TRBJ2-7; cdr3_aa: ASSLGQAFYYEQY
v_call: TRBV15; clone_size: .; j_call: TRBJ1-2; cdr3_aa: ATSSTGDGYT
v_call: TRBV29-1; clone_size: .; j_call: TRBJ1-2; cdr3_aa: SVEWGTQGYT
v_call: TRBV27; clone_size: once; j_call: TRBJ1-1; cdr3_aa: ASKGQGYTEAF
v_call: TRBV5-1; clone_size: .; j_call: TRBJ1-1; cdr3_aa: ASSESGLNTEAF
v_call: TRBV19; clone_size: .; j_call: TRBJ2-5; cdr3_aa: ASSPGLAGGVETQY
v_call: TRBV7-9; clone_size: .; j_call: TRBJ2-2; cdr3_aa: ASSKGTSANTGELF
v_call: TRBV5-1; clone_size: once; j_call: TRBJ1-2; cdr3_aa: ASSGSYLQGGDYGYT
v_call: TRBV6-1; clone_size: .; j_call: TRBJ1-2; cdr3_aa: ASSEVSRQGRET
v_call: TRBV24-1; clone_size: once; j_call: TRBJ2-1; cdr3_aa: ATSDLGAGEYNEQF
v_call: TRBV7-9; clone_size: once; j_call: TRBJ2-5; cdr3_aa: ASSLVLAGDETQY
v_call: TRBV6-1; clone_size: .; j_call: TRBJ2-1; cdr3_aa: ASSEALQGLANEQF
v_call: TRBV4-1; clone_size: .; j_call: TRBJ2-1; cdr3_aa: ASSQGSRYEQF
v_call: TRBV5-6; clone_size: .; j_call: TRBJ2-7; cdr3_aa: ASSLTGFLYEQY
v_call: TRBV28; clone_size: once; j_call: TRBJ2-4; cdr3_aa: ASQGTGWGVVGKNIQY
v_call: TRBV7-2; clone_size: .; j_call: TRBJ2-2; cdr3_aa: ASSSQGSGELF
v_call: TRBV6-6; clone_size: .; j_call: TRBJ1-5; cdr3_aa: ASSLEGQGDGQPQH
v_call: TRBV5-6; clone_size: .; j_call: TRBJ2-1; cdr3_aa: ASSPGLANEQF
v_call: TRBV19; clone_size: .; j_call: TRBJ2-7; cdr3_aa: ASSLRGTRSTYEQY
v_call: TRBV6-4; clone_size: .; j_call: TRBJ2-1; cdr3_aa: ASSDGLAQYNEQF
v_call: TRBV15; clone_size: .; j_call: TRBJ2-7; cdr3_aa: ATSRQGHYEQY
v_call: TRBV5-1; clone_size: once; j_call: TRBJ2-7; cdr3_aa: ASRGPGAYEQY
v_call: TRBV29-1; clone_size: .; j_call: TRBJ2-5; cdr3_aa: SVDTRGETQY
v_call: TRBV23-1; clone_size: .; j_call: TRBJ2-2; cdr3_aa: ASSQSPPRVASGRGTGTGELF